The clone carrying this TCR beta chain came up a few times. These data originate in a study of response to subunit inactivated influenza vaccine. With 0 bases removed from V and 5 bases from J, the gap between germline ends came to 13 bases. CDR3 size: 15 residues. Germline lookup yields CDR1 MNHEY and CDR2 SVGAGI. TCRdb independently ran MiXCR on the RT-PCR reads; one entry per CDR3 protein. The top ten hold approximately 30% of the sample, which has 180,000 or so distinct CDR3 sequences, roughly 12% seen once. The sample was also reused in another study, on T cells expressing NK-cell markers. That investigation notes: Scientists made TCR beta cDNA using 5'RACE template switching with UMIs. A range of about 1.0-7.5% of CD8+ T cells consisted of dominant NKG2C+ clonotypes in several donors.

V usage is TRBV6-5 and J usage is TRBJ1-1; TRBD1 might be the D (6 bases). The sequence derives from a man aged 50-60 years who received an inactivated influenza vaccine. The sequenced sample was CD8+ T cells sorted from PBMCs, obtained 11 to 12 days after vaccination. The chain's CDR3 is CASSYSIQGSTEAFF. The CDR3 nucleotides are TGTGCCAGCAGTTACTCGATTCAGGGGTCGACTGAAGCTTTCTTT.